Each of the 20 T cell receptor beta chains below was sequenced from the same sample in a study of OX40 agonist ivuxolimab in advanced cancers. Only in-frame clones appear in the TCRdb table, and some are missing; sequencing was by immunoSEQ multiplex PCR. The sample shows about 78,000 clones, approximately 84% of them seen only once. Sequences were derived from CD4+ or CD8+ T cells sorted from blood, sampled in a trial of the OX40 agonist ivuxolimab. These receptors originate from an adult with an advanced solid tumor such as melanoma, head and neck, liver or kidney cancer.

The rearrangement links TRBV5-4 to TRBJ2-1, with 11 bases lining up with TRBD2. CDR1 is SGHNT, CDR2 YYREEE, per germline (reference sequence). The CDR3 spans 15 residues. V shed 4 bases and J 4 bases; nucleotides not matched to a gene: 4. CDR3 bases: TGTGCCAGCAGCCATAGCGGGAGGGGGTACAATGAGCAGTTCTTC. The encoded protein is CASSHSGRGYNEQFF.

J is TRBJ1-4 and V is TRBV28; D gene uncertain. CDR3 length: 16 amino acids. Trimming took off 3 bases at V and 4 bases at J, with 15 bases between the two ends. Germline V gives CDR1 MDHEN, CDR2 SYDVKM. The CDR3 nucleotides read TGTGCCAGCAGTTTTCATGGACTGGAGGTTAATGAAAAACTGTTTTTT. Translation: CASSFHGLEVNEKLFF. Full variable domain (missing parts from reference TRBV28 and TRBJ1-4): DVKVTQSSRYLVKRTGEKVFLECVQDMDHENMFWYRQDPGLGLRLIYFSYDVKMKEKGDIPEGYSVSREKKERFSLILESASTNQTSMYLCASSFHGLEVNEKLFFGSGTQLSVL.

The chain uses TRBV9 and TRBJ2-2, with D perhaps matching TRBD2 (6 bases). CDR1 and CDR2 from the germline V gene are SGDLS and YYNGEE. CDR3 size: 16 residues. V lost 4 bases and J 4 bases, leaving 17 bases between the germline ends. The CDR3 region has the DNA TGTGCCAGCAGCCCCCTGGGAAGGAGGGTCACCGGGGAGCTGTTTTTT. As protein: CASSPLGRRVTGELFF.

Concerning this clone: In the same sample, other DNA sequences code for this CDR3. The chain employs TRBV2 and TRBJ2-1, with 12 bases identical to TRBD2. With V trimmed by 5 bases and J by 9 bases, 11 bases remained unmatched. The CDR3 loop spans 16 amino acids. Germline V gene sequence: CDR1 SNHLY, CDR2 FYNNEI. The CDR3 region has the DNA TGTGCCAGCAGTCCAAGGACTAGCGGGGCTTCTGGTGAGCAGTTCTTC. Translating it yields CASSPRTSGASGEQFF. Filled out from reference TRBV2 and TRBJ2-1, the complete variable domain reads EPEVTQTPSHQVTQMGQEVILRCVPISNHLYFYWYRQILGQKVEFLVSFYNNEISEKSEIFDDQFSVERPDGSNFTLKIRSTKLEDSAMYFCASSPRTSGASGEQFFGPGTRLTVL.

The genes are TRBV6-4 and TRBJ1-5; D uncertain. Looked up from germline, CDR1 is MRHNA and CDR2 is SNTAGT. Between the trimmed V and J ends, which lost 4 bases and 4 bases, there was a span of 8 bases. The CDR3 totals 13 residues. CDR3 protein: CASSVQINQPQHF. The CDR3 nucleotides read TGTGCCAGCAGTGTGCAGATTAATCAGCCCCAGCATTTT.

This chain joins TRBV7-9 and TRBJ1-3; possibly TRBD1 for D (6 bases). The V end lost 5 bases, the J end lost 4 bases, and 15 bases lay between the germline ends. Germline loops: CDR1 SEHNR, CDR2 FQNEAQ (reference sequence). CDR3 length: 15 residues. CDR3 DNA: TGTGCCAGCAGCCCCAGACAGGCGGCGGGAAACACCATATATTTT. Its protein product is CASSPRQAAGNTIYF.

V is TRBV7-2 and J is TRBJ2-7; 7 nucleotides align to TRBD2. The J segment lost 6 bases and the V segment lost 8 bases, leaving 13 bases of the junction unmatched. CDR3 length: 14 residues. Germline loops: CDR1 SGHTA, CDR2 FQGNSA. The CDR3 is CASSASGVRGEQYF. CDR3 coding DNA: TGTGCCAGCTCGGCGAGCGGGGTTCGAGGCGAGCAGTACTTC.

The chain is built from TRBV9 and TRBJ2-4; 8 nucleotides line up with TRBD1. V lost 4 bases and J lost 0; bases outside the gene matches: 9. CDR3 length: 17 residues. CDR1 is SGDLS, CDR2 YYNGEE, per germline. In DNA, the CDR3 is TGTGCCAGCAGCCCCAGGACAGGGAGAGGAGCCAAAAACATTCAGTACTTC. Its protein is CASSPRTGRGAKNIQYF.

V and J are TRBV19 and TRBJ2-7; D remains ambiguous. V dropped 11 bases and J dropped 3 bases, with 11 bases sitting between them. This CDR3 region has 11 residues. Germline assignment: CDR1 LNHDA and CDR2 SQIVND (reference sequence). The CDR3 sequence: CAAGGIYEQYF. CDR3 nucleotides: TGTGCCGCCGGTGGGATCTACGAGCAGTACTTC. The complete variable domain, with remaining parts taken from reference TRBV19 and TRBJ2-7, reads DGGITQSPKYLFRKEGQNVTLSCEQNLNHDAMYWYRQDPGQGLRLIYYSQIVNDFQKGDIAEGYSVSREKKESFPLTVTSAQKNPTAFYLCAAGGIYEQYFGPGTRLTVT.

This sequence joins TRBV11-3 and TRBJ1-3; a weak D match, TRBD1 (5 bases). Trimming removed 1 base at V and 0 bases at J, with 10 bases between. Germline V gene sequence: CDR1 SGHNT, CDR2 YENEEA. The CDR3 totals 16 residues. CDR3 in amino acids: CASSLGDGNSGNTIYF. The CDR3 DNA reads TGTGCCAGCAGCTTAGGGGACGGAAACTCTGGAAACACCATATATTTT.

The genes are TRBV9 and TRBJ2-1, with D uncertain. The CDR3 runs 14 residues. Trimming pared 3 bases from V and 9 bases from J, leaving 16 bases between. Germline CDR1 reads SGDLS; CDR2 reads YYNGEE. CDR3 in DNA: TGTGCCAGCAGCGCAGACTGGGCCAGAGGTGAGCAGTTCTTC. Protein product: CASSADWARGEQFF.

J is TRBJ1-1 and V is TRBV6-5; TRBD1 matches at 7 bases. J was trimmed by 1 base and V by 5 bases; bases with no gene match: 4. The CDR3 runs 14 residues. Germline loops: CDR1 MNHEY, CDR2 SVGAGI. The CDR3 DNA reads TGTGCCAGCAGTCCGTCAGGGGGGAACACTGAAGCTTTCTTT. Its translation is CASSPSGGNTEAFF.

The chain links TRBV27 to TRBJ2-1; 12 nucleotides align to TRBD1. This CDR3 comprises 15 residues. J gave up 7 bases and V 4 bases, and 5 bases lay outside the gene matches. In germline, CDR1 is MNHEY, CDR2 SMNVEV (reference sequence). CDR3 protein: CASSSGQGARNEQFF. In nucleotides, the CDR3 is TGTGCCAGCAGTTCGGGACAGGGGGCGCGAAATGAGCAGTTCTTC.

This clone appeared a few times. The J gene is TRBJ1-2, the V gene TRBV19, with D uncertain. There are 16 residues in the CDR3. Trimming shortened V by 5 bases and J by 1 base, and 17 bases separated the two germline ends. Germline CDR1 LNHDA, CDR2 SQIVND (reference sequence). In nucleotides, the CDR3 is TGTGCCAGTAGTGTCCCAGCGGGAGGGATTAACTATGGCTACACCTTC. The encoded protein is CASSVPAGGINYGYTF.

A word on this clone: At one of its ends the junction is not consistent with the germline gene, which may arise from a read error. The chain joins TRBV11-1 to TRBJ2-1; D possibly corresponds to TRBD2 (5 bases). Germline V CDR1 and CDR2: SGHAT, FQDESV (reference sequence). The CDR3 is 15 amino acids. The CDR3 sequence: CAGSLGRGRYNEQFF. CDR3 bases: TGTGCCGGCAGCTTAGGGAGAGGAAGATACAATGAGCAGTTCTTC.

This rearrangement joins TRBV30 to TRBJ1-1; 8 bases map to TRBD1. This CDR3 has 15 amino acids. Germline-derived CDR1 and CDR2 are GTSNPN and SVGIG (reference sequence). V lost 0 bases and J lost 4; bases outside the gene matches: 7. This chain's CDR3 is CAWSVQGGMSTEAFF. The CDR3 bases are TGTGCCTGGAGTGTACAGGGGGGGATGAGCACTGAAGCTTTCTTT.

The chain has TRBV5-4 and TRBJ1-5, with unresolved D. CDR3 length: 15 amino acids. The V gene's germline CDR1 is SGHNT and CDR2 YYREEE (reference sequence). V lost 3 bases and J lost 2, with 12 bases in between. This CDR3 is CASSSGGVRNQPQHF. The CDR3 bases are TGTGCCAGCAGCTCCGGTGGGGTACGCAATCAGCCCCAGCATTTT.

This clone appeared a single time. The chain combines TRBV19 with TRBJ1-2, with 7 bases fitting TRBD1. This CDR3 has 14 residues. The V gene end was trimmed by 2 bases and the J gene end by 4 bases; junction bases not matched to a gene: 4. Germline-derived CDR1 and CDR2 are LNHDA and SQIVND (reference sequence). CDR3 in amino acids: CASSISSGGYGYTF. The DNA of the CDR3 is TGTGCCAGTAGTATAAGTTCAGGGGGCTATGGCTACACCTTC.

The CDR3 region is CASSLRTDETQYF. The DNA for the CDR3 is TGTGCCAGCAGCTTAAGGACTGACGAGACCCAGTACTTC. The J gene is TRBJ2-5, the V gene TRBV7-3; D may be TRBD2 (5 bases). Germline V lookup: CDR1 SGHTA, CDR2 FQGTGA. The germline V and J ends were trimmed by 1 base and 5 bases, with 8 bases remaining between them. This CDR3 region has 13 residues.

The gene calls are TRBV4-2 and TRBJ2-7; D uncertain. Germline loops: CDR1 LGHNA, CDR2 YNFKEQ. CDR3 length: 14 residues. V lost 1 base, J lost 3 bases, and 10 bases lay in between. The CDR3, as DNA: TGTGCCAGCAGCCAAGTTTCCGGAAACTACGAGCAGTACTTC. Amino acid sequence: CASSQVSGNYEQYF.